This T cell receptor (beta chain) was documented in a study of T cells in Graves' hyperthyroidism and ophthalmopathy. The table lists this clonotype with many counts. This CDR3 is built from 14 residues. The J segment lost 7 bases and the V segment lost 6 bases, leaving 6 bases of the junction unmatched. The germline V gene has CDR1 MDHEN and CDR2 SYDVKM. The investigators amplified TCR beta CDR3 regions from RNA transcripts. HTBI primers were used for first-round RT-PCR of the TCR CDR3. TCRdb reanalysed the multiplex PCR reads using MiXCR and keeps one entry per CDR3 protein. The profile shows about 590,000 distinct CDR3 sequences, approximately 15% of them singletons.

The chain couples TRBV28 to TRBJ1-5; the match to TRBD1 covers 10 bases. The TCR was taken from a woman in her late teens or twenties with Graves' ophthalmopathy. The specimen sequenced was blood. CDR3 sequence reads: CASRSGTGAQPQHF. CDR3 nucleotides: TGTGCCAGCAGGTCCGGGACAGGGGCCCAGCCCCAGCATTTT.